The clone carrying this T cell receptor (beta chain) was detected once. The data are from a study of blood T cell repertoires in COVID-19. The method was immunoSEQ multiplex PCR; TCRdb's version includes in-frame clones alone and lacks a portion of them. The sample shows about 190,000 clones, roughly four fifths of them seen only once. The CDR3 loop spans 11 amino acids. Looked up from germline, CDR1 is GTSNPN and CDR2 is SVGIG (reference sequence). V was pared by 0 bases and J by 5 bases, with 3 bases between. Sequenced sample: peripheral blood. The V and J genes are TRBV30 and TRBJ2-3; no clear D. The sequence was collected from a man aged 50 or older who had recovered from COVID-19. As DNA, the CDR3 is TGTGCCTGGAGTGTACAAGATACGCAGTATTTT. This sequence encodes CAWSVQDTQYF.